A single sample is the source of the 32 T cell receptor beta chains below, sequenced in a study of blood T cell repertoires in COVID-19 (dated by TCRdb to the early 2020s). Preparation of the library involved the immunoSEQ multiplex PCR assay. TCRdb obtained this table from immuneACCESS and retained in-frame rearrangements with V and J assigned. These tables miss some clones; where compared with another copy, unresolved V genes account for less than half of the shortfall, and the remainder is unexplained. The sample table lists 200,000 or so clones, about 80% of them with a count of one. 6.9% of the sample lies in the top ten. The sequenced sample consisted of peripheral blood. The receptors originated from a human donor with acute or convalescent COVID-19. The donor label of this sample is uncertain.

V and J are TRBV4-3 and TRBJ1-2; D ambiguous. Between the trimmed V and J ends, which lost 1 base and 5 bases, there was a span of 8 bases. The germline gives CDR1 LGHNA, CDR2 YSLEER. The CDR3 extends over 13 amino acids. The CDR3 here is CASSQGGPYGYTF. CDR3 nucleotides: TGCGCCAGCAGCCAAGGAGGGCCGTATGGCTACACCTTC.

The chain uses TRBV11-2 and TRBJ2-1; tentative D call: TRBD1 (6 bases). The CDR3 is 16 residues long. The V end was cut by 5 bases, the J end by 1 base, with 15 bases between. Germline V gene sequence: CDR1 SGHAT, CDR2 FQNNGV. The CDR3 bases are TGTGCCAGCAGCATACCAGGGGTCATATCCTACAATGAGCAGTTCTTC. Translation gives CASSIPGVISYNEQFF.

This chain uses TRBV29-1 with TRBJ2-5; possible D gene TRBD1, 5 bases. The germline gives CDR1 SQVTM, CDR2 ANQGSEA. The V gene lost 4 bases and the J gene lost 1 base, with 10 bases spanning the gap. The CDR3 has 13 residues. The CDR3 DNA reads as TGCAGCGTTGGGCAGGGTATCCAAGAGACCCAGTACTTC. Translating gives CSVGQGIQETQYF.

This clone occurred a few times. The chain couples TRBV11-2 to TRBJ2-7; D call uncertain. The CDR3 contains 15 residues. V shed 1 base and J shed 2 bases, with 12 bases lying between them. The germline gives CDR1 SGHAT, CDR2 FQNNGV. CDR3 protein: CASSLGSRSTYEQYF. The DNA of the CDR3 is TGTGCCAGCAGCTTAGGAAGTCGGAGCACCTACGAGCAGTACTTC.

The rearrangement uses TRBV6-5 and TRBJ1-3; no clear D gene. Germline loops: CDR1 MNHEY, CDR2 SVGAGI. V was cut by 6 bases and J by 5 bases, with 14 bases left in between. The CDR3 is 14 residues long. CDR3 sequence: CASSPPGSRNTIYF. Written as DNA, the CDR3 is TGTGCCAGCAGCCCCCCGGGATCGAGAAACACCATATATTTT.

The genes are TRBV7-6 and TRBJ2-1; perhaps TRBD2 as D (6 bases). V was clipped by 1 base and J by 13 bases, with 8 bases between them. The CDR3 has 11 residues. The germline CDR1 and CDR2 sequences are SGHVS and FNYEAQ. In DNA, the CDR3 is TGTGCCAGCAGCTTAGGGGACTTCCAGTTCTTC. Translated: CASSLGDFQFF. The full variable domain, rest sourced from reference TRBV7-6 and TRBJ2-1, is GAGVSQSPRYKVTKRGQDVALRCDPISGHVSLYWYRQALGQGPEFLTYFNYEAQQDKSGLPNDRFSAERPEGSISTLTIQRTEQRDSAMYRCASSLGDFQFFGPGTRLTVL.

The V gene is TRBV6-6, the J gene TRBJ1-2; D is possibly TRBD1 (6 bases). CDR1 is MNHNY, CDR2 SVGAGI, per germline (reference sequence). V lost 5 bases, J lost 2 bases, and 9 bases lay in between. CDR3 length: 13 residues. The CDR3 DNA sequence: TGTGCCAGCAGTCGGACAGAGAACTATGGCTACACCTTC. Translation gives CASSRTENYGYTF.

V usage is TRBV6-5 and J usage is TRBJ2-5; 8 bases are shared with TRBD2. The CDR3 covers 14 residues. Germline V gene sequence: CDR1 MNHEY, CDR2 SVGAGI. V shed 5 bases, J shed 1 base, and the junction held 3 bases outside the gene matches. In DNA, the CDR3 is TGTGCCAGCAGTCGGGGACTAGTCCAAGAGACCCAGTACTTC. Translated, it gives CASSRGLVQETQYF.

This sequence joins TRBV2 and TRBJ1-3; weak D call: TRBD1 (5 bases). CDR1 and CDR2 from the germline V gene are SNHLY and FYNNEI. This CDR3 comprises 15 residues. V shed 5 bases and J shed 0 bases, with 11 bases lying between them. DNA for the CDR3: TGTGCCAGCAGTCCGGACAAGAGCTCTGGAAACACCATATATTTT. Amino acid sequence: CASSPDKSSGNTIYF.

The V and J genes are TRBV27 and TRBJ2-1, with 10 bases aligning to TRBD2. CDR1 and CDR2 from the germline V gene are MNHEY and SMNVEV (reference sequence). This CDR3 is built from 18 residues. V trimming: 6 bases; J trimming: 4 bases; junction bases outside the gene matches: 15. CDR3 sequence (DNA): TGTGCCAGCAGCAATGAGGGGTTAGCGGGAGGAGTTTACAATGAGCAGTTCTTC. This encodes CASSNEGLAGGVYNEQFF.

V and J are TRBV28 and TRBJ1-1; 7 bases are shared with TRBD1. The germline V gene has CDR1 MDHEN and CDR2 SYDVKM. This CDR3 has 14 residues. V trimming: 3 bases; J trimming: 4 bases; junction bases outside the gene matches: 5. The CDR3 DNA sequence: TGTGCCAGCAGTTTCGGGACAGTCCGCACTGAAGCTTTCTTT. Translation: CASSFGTVRTEAFF.

This rearrangement joins TRBV19 to TRBJ1-3; the match to TRBD1 covers 10 bases. Germline trimming cut 6 bases from V and 5 bases from J; bases unmatched to any gene: 7. This CDR3 spans 15 amino acids. Germline V gene sequence: CDR1 LNHDA, CDR2 SQIVND (reference sequence). DNA of the CDR3: TGTGCCAGTAGACCGACAGGGGGCGTAAGAAACACCATATATTTT. The encoded protein is CASRPTGGVRNTIYF.

The chain employs TRBV6-1 and TRBJ2-7, with 8 bases fitting TRBD2. This CDR3 comprises 14 residues. The trim removed 2 bases at V and 3 bases at J, leaving 3 bases unmatched. Germline V gene sequence: CDR1 MNHNS, CDR2 SASEGT. CDR3 coding DNA: TGTGCCAGCAGTGAACAACTAGCGGACTACGAGCAGTACTTC. It codes for CASSEQLADYEQYF.

The chain employs TRBV4-3 and TRBJ2-3; tentatively, D is TRBD2 (5 bases). Between the trimmed V and J ends, which lost 0 bases and 0 bases, there was a span of 13 bases. The CDR3 is 17 amino acids. Germline V gene data show CDR1 as LGHNA and CDR2 as YSLEER. The CDR3 reads CASSQDGGGSSTDTQYF. The CDR3 DNA sequence: TGCGCCAGCAGCCAAGACGGCGGAGGATCTAGCACAGATACGCAGTATTTT.

The chain recombines TRBV7-2 with TRBJ1-4, with 9 nucleotides matching TRBD1. This CDR3 has 15 residues. The V gene end was trimmed by 7 bases and the J gene end by 7 bases; junction bases not matched to a gene: 10. Germline assignment: CDR1 SGHTA and CDR2 FQGNSA. This CDR3 reads CASTQMGTGPEKLFF. The CDR3 DNA is TGTGCCAGCACCCAAATGGGGACAGGGCCTGAAAAACTGTTTTTT.

This clone showed up just a few times. The V and J genes are TRBV4-2 and TRBJ1-2; 7 bases align to TRBD1. Germline CDR1 reads LGHNA; CDR2 reads YNFKEQ. The CDR3 consists of 14 residues. After removal of 3 bases from V and 4 bases from J, the junction contained 5 bases not matched to a gene. CDR3 amino acids: CASSQSTGFYGYTF. The CDR3 bases are TGTGCCAGCAGCCAGTCGACAGGGTTCTATGGCTACACCTTC.

This rearrangement joins TRBV27 to TRBJ2-1, with 8 bases identical to TRBD1. Germline loops: CDR1 MNHEY, CDR2 SMNVEV (reference sequence). The CDR3 loop spans 15 amino acids. V shed 3 bases and J 0 bases; nucleotides not matched to a gene: 1. CDR3 nucleotides: TGTGCCAGCAGTTTGGACAGGGACTCCTACAATGAGCAGTTCTTC. As protein: CASSLDRDSYNEQFF.

The gene calls are TRBV19 and TRBJ2-3; 14 bases map to TRBD2. Losses at the gene ends were 5 bases for V and 5 bases for J; bases not matched to a gene: 9. Germline V gene lookup returns CDR1 LNHDA and CDR2 SQIVND (reference sequence). The CDR3 is 17 amino acids. In nucleotides, the CDR3 is TGTGCCAGTAGTCTCACGACTAGCGGGAGGGTAAAAGATACGCAGTATTTT. The encoded protein is CASSLTTSGRVKDTQYF. The variable domain in full, completed from reference TRBV19 and TRBJ2-3, reads DGGITQSPKYLFRKEGQNVTLSCEQNLNHDAMYWYRQDPGQGLRLIYYSQIVNDFQKGDIAEGYSVSREKKESFPLTVTSAQKNPTAFYLCASSLTTSGRVKDTQYFGPGTRLTVL.

Only a few counts were recorded for this clone. The rearrangement links TRBV2 to TRBJ1-1; 7 bases are shared with TRBD1. The J segment lost 0 bases and the V segment lost 5 bases, leaving 6 bases of the junction unmatched. The CDR3 covers 15 residues. Germline V gene data show CDR1 as SNHLY and CDR2 as FYNNEI. CDR3 DNA: TGTGCCAGCAGTATAGGACAGGTCATGAACACTGAAGCTTTCTTT. This translates into CASSIGQVMNTEAFF. Full variable domain (remainder filled in from reference TRBV2 and TRBJ1-1): EPEVTQTPSHQVTQMGQEVILRCVPISNHLYFYWYRQILGQKVEFLVSFYNNEISEKSEIFDDQFSVERPDGSNFTLKIRSTKLEDSAMYFCASSIGQVMNTEAFFGQGTRLTVV.

The chain is built from TRBV28 and TRBJ1-1; 9 bases align to TRBD1. The V gene end was trimmed by 1 base and the J gene end by 4 bases; junction bases not matched to a gene: 13. Germline-derived CDR1 and CDR2 are MDHEN and SYDVKM. This CDR3 has 18 amino acids. In nucleotides, the CDR3 is TGTGCCAGCAGTTTATACCCTCCGGGACAGGGAAGGCGCACTGAAGCTTTCTTT. Protein: CASSLYPPGQGRRTEAFF. The full variable domain, completed using reference TRBV28 and TRBJ1-1, is DVKVTQSSRYLVKRTGEKVFLECVQDMDHENMFWYRQDPGLGLRLIYFSYDVKMKEKGDIPEGYSVSREKKERFSLILESASTNQTSMYLCASSLYPPGQGRRTEAFFGQGTRLTVV.

J is TRBJ1-5 and V is TRBV27, with 8 bases aligning to TRBD1. V was clipped by 2 bases and J by 2 bases; unmatched bases: 14. The CDR3 runs to 19 residues. From germline, CDR1 is MNHEY and CDR2 SMNVEV (reference sequence). CDR3 DNA sequence: TGTGCCAGCAGTTTAAGGTCAGGGGGCCGCTCTCGGGGCAATCAGCCCCAGCATTTT. It encodes CASSLRSGGRSRGNQPQHF.

This clone was counted once. This chain connects TRBV6-5 to TRBJ1-1, with D perhaps TRBD1 (6 bases). Germline CDR1 reads MNHEY; CDR2 reads SVGAGI. The CDR3 runs to 14 residues. V was cut by 4 bases and J by 6 bases, with 15 bases left in between. CDR3 DNA sequence: TGTGCCAGCAGTTCCAGACAGGTTGTGCCTGAAGCTTTCTTT. Protein product: CASSSRQVVPEAFF.

The chain has TRBV19 and TRBJ2-7, with D hard to call. The CDR3 runs 14 residues. Germline V gene lookup returns CDR1 LNHDA and CDR2 SQIVND (reference sequence). The V and J ends lost 5 bases and 0 bases respectively, with 11 bases between them. The CDR3 protein is CASSPQAYSYEQYF. CDR3 in DNA: TGTGCCAGTAGTCCCCAGGCTTACTCCTACGAGCAGTACTTC.

This clone showed up just a few times. The chain has TRBV4-3 and TRBJ1-1, with no clear D. V was shortened by 0 bases and J by 4 bases, with 9 bases between the two germline ends. In germline, CDR1 is LGHNA, CDR2 YSLEER. This CDR3 has 14 amino acids. This CDR3 reads CASSQDSTGTEAFF. As DNA, the CDR3 is TGCGCCAGCAGCCAAGATTCGACTGGCACTGAAGCTTTCTTT.

Note on this clone: A read error may produce the germline difference seen at one junction end. The V and J genes are TRBV5-5 and TRBJ1-2; TRBD1 might be the D (5 bases). The CDR3 covers 14 residues. Germline values: CDR1 SGHKS, CDR2 YYEKEE (reference sequence). CDR3 residues: CASSSLTEPYGCTF. The CDR3 coding sequence is TGTGCCAGCAGCTCTTTGACAGAGCCTTATGGCTGCACCTTC.

This clone was detected only once. The rearrangement uses TRBV5-4 and TRBJ2-3, with 7 bases aligning to TRBD1. This CDR3 region has 16 residues. V was pared by 0 bases and J by 1 base, with 5 bases of the junction left unmatched. CDR1 is SGHNT and CDR2 is YYREEE in the germline V gene (reference sequence). In DNA form, the CDR3 reads TGTGCCAGCAGCTTGGTCTCCGGGACAGGCACAGATACGCAGTATTTT. Protein product: CASSLVSGTGTDTQYF.

Notes on this clone: Other DNA sequences in this sample translate to the same CDR3. CDR3 in amino acids: CASSLSQETQYF. The DNA for the CDR3 is TGTGCCAGCTCACTATCCCAAGAGACCCAGTACTTC. V and J are TRBV18 and TRBJ2-5; no firm D call. Germline V gene sequence: CDR1 KGHSH, CDR2 LQKENI. The CDR3 runs 12 residues. V was trimmed by 4 bases and J by 1 base, leaving 4 bases between them.

The chain couples TRBV4-3 to TRBJ2-7; 7 bases align to TRBD1. This CDR3 has 16 residues. The germline V gene encodes CDR1 LGHNA and CDR2 YSLEER. Trimming removed 0 bases from V and 2 bases from J; junction bases left unmatched: 7. CDR3 loop: CASSQDWRQGPYEQYF. The DNA of the CDR3 is TGCGCCAGCAGCCAAGATTGGCGACAGGGCCCCTACGAGCAGTACTTC.

Comments on this clone: At one end, the junction sequence differs from germline, possibly due to a read error. The rearrangement joins TRBV9 to TRBJ2-1, with D unclear. The CDR3 is 15 amino acids. Germline-derived CDR1 and CDR2 are SGDLS and YYNGEE. In DNA, the CDR3 is TGTGCCGGCAGCGTAGACGGCCTGGAGTACAATGAGCAGTTCTTC. Its translation: CAGSVDGLEYNEQFF.

The chain recombines TRBV6-1 with TRBJ1-5, with 11 nucleotides matching TRBD1. The CDR3 sequence is 16 residues long. With 4 bases clipped from V and 6 bases from J, the junction kept 8 bases outside the gene matches. Germline assignment: CDR1 MNHNS and CDR2 SASEGT. The CDR3 DNA sequence: TGTGCCAGCAGTGCCGGCTCCGGGACAGGGGGTCAGCCCCAGCATTTT. It codes for CASSAGSGTGGQPQHF.

The genes are TRBV5-1 and TRBJ1-4; no clear D. This CDR3 is built from 14 residues. From germline, CDR1 is SGHRS and CDR2 YFSETQ. Trimming took 4 bases from V and 8 from J, leaving 15 bases between them. The CDR3 region has the DNA TGCGCCAGCAGCCCGTGGGCCACGGGGGAAAAACTGTTTTTT. It specifies CASSPWATGEKLFF. Together with reference TRBV5-1 and TRBJ1-4, the CDR3 gives the full variable domain: KAGVTQTPRYLIKTRGQQVTLSCSPISGHRSVSWYQQTPGQGLQFLFEYFSETQRNKGNFPGRFSGRQFSNSRSEMNVSTLELGDSALYLCASSPWATGEKLFFGSGTQLSVL.

The chain combines TRBV6-1 with TRBJ2-7, with TRBD2 matching 9 bases. The CDR3 is made up of 16 amino acids. Germline lookup yields CDR1 MNHNS and CDR2 SASEGT. Trimming took 4 bases from V and 5 from J; bases not matched to a gene: 12. The CDR3 sequence is CASSGFWLGGRDEQYF. Here the CDR3 DNA reads TGTGCCAGCAGTGGTTTTTGGTTAGGCGGGAGGGACGAGCAGTACTTC.